The rows below give T cell receptor beta chains drawn from one sample of a study of blood T cells in healthy people across ages. TCRdb ran MiXCR on the 5' RACE reads and lists one entry per CDR3 protein. Of about 800,000 distinct CDR3 sequences in the sample, around 25% were seen once. This same sample was also taken into another study, of T cells of mothers and their children.

What was sequenced was blood. The receptors come from a boy between 10 and 17 years old in good health. Each CDR3 is given with its conserved first and last residue. Each record gives: D gene, J gene, V gene, clone size, CDR3 DNA, CDR3 protein. The D gene is left open where the match is weak. Expanded clones are given a class, and other clones once, few, many or no size at all.

d_gene: NA
j_gene: TRBJ1-2
v_gene: TRBV4-3
abundance: few
CDR3nt: TGCGCCAGCAGCCAAGCCCCCGCCTACTATGGCTACACCTTC
CDR3aa: CASSQAPAYYGYTF

d_gene: NA
j_gene: TRBJ2-4
v_gene: TRBV6-6
abundance: NA
CDR3nt: TGTGCCAGCAGTAGGGGCGAAGACAAAAACATTCAGTACTTC
CDR3aa: CASSRGEDKNIQYF

d_gene: NA
j_gene: TRBJ1-2
v_gene: TRBV12-3/TRBV12-4
abundance: NA
CDR3nt: TGTGCCAGCAGTCCCCGTTCAGGGTATGGCTACACCTTC
CDR3aa: CASSPRSGYGYTF

d_gene: NA
j_gene: TRBJ2-7
v_gene: TRBV20-1
abundance: few
CDR3nt: TGCAGTGCTAGAGTTCCTAGCAGTTACGAGCAGTACTTC
CDR3aa: CSARVPSSYEQYF

d_gene: TRBD2
j_gene: TRBJ2-5
v_gene: TRBV20-1
abundance: NA
CDR3nt: TGCAGCATCAGCAGCGGGAGGGGAGAGACCCAGTACTTC
CDR3aa: CSISSGRGETQYF

d_gene: TRBD2
j_gene: TRBJ2-1
v_gene: TRBV4-1
abundance: few
CDR3nt: TGCGCCTGCAGCCAAGATTGGACTAGCGGAAATGAGCAGTTCTTC
CDR3aa: CACSQDWTSGNEQFF

d_gene: NA
j_gene: TRBJ2-4
v_gene: TRBV28
abundance: few
CDR3nt: TGTGCCAGCAGTCCGCCCGGACCTTCGGCAGACATTCAGTACTTC
CDR3aa: CASSPPGPSADIQYF

d_gene: TRBD2
j_gene: TRBJ2-5
v_gene: TRBV29-1
abundance: NA
CDR3nt: TGCAGCGTTGCGTTAGCGGGGATAGAGACCCAGTACTTC
CDR3aa: CSVALAGIETQYF

d_gene: NA
j_gene: TRBJ1-1
v_gene: TRBV27
abundance: NA
CDR3nt: TGTGCCAGCAGTTATTCCGCGATCACTGAAGCTTTCTTT
CDR3aa: CASSYSAITEAFF

d_gene: TRBD2
j_gene: TRBJ2-5
v_gene: TRBV29-1
abundance: NA
CDR3nt: TGCAGCGTCCAGCAGAGCGGGAGGTGGGAGACCCAGTACTTC
CDR3aa: CSVQQSGRWETQYF

d_gene: NA
j_gene: TRBJ1-4
v_gene: TRBV28
abundance: NA
CDR3nt: TGTGCCAGCAGTTTAGGACCGGCTGCAACTAATGAAAAACTGTTTTTT
CDR3aa: CASSLGPAATNEKLFF

d_gene: NA
j_gene: TRBJ2-3
v_gene: TRBV27
abundance: few
CDR3nt: TGTGCCAGCAGTTTAGACGGGTACGCAGATACGCAGTATTTT
CDR3aa: CASSLDGYADTQYF